A selection of T cell receptor beta chains follows, all from one sample in a study of blood T cell repertoires in COVID-19. Assay used: immunoSEQ multiplex PCR; TCRdb lists only in-frame clones, some missing. The sample holds over 120,000 clones, about 91% seen once. Specimen: peripheral blood. Receptor source: a woman aged 45-65 years with acute or convalescent COVID-19. CDR3s include the opening cysteine and the closing phenylalanine or tryptophan.

V gene	CDR3 protein
TRBV7-9	CASSLVGGVDYGYTF
TRBV5-1	CASSLELAGHNSYEQYF
TRBV5-6	CASSSEWEPRNEQYF
TRBV11-2	CASSLRLAGGTDTQYF
TRBV19	CASSPTSGRSYEQFF
TRBV6-1	CASSDMGAAGELFF
TRBV19	CASSSPRYSGANVLTF
TRBV27	CASSLEPLNQPQHF
TRBV3-1/TRBV3-2	CASSPLPRAGGAYEQYF
TRBV6-5	CASIGDRDAAEAFF
TRBV5-1	CASMGHDNEKLFF
TRBV2	CASSEKQGGLDTQYF
TRBV19	CASSLSGNTIYF
TRBV18	CASSPGTGGRLNTEAFF
TRBV6-1	CASSEAGGLGGELFF
TRBV6-5	CASSTGTSSPYEQYF
TRBV3-1/TRBV3-2	CASSRLAGPLQETQYF
TRBV7-3	CASSLTPGQQETQYF
TRBV29-1	CSVPGQLTEAFF
TRBV19	CASSRGQGGNGYTF
TRBV5-6	CASSLAAGGWYNEQFF
TRBV5-6	CASSLLTGPAFGELFF
TRBV15	CATSRYTGTPPHEQFF
TRBV11-2	CASRLPGLADEQYF
TRBV18	CASSPQSDSGAFF
TRBV6-5	CASRLQGEWKLFF
TRBV4-2	CASSQDRGGNEQFF
TRBV19	CASRPTGGLSYGYTF
TRBV6-6	CASSLGGTGGHGYTF
TRBV6-1	CASSGQGWGNEKLFF
TRBV7-8	CASSFLGASGSYEQYF
TRBV6-5	CASRDRDIYGYTF
TRBV7-3	CASSLLAGDRGTQYF
TRBV7-2	CASSPGLAGRETQYF
TRBV28	CASSPIGGLANYGYTF
TRBV3-1/TRBV3-2	CASSPPGRGQPQHF
TRBV30	CAWSAARAYGYTF
TRBV9	CASSIYPGQGNYEQYF
TRBV9	CASSAGTGYNEQFF
TRBV6-6	CASSYPTDRENYGYTF
TRBV24-1	CATSDPRLVRDTQYF
TRBV2	CASRGDRGHEQYF
TRBV3-1/TRBV3-2	CASSFGQFNQPQHF
TRBV5-1	CASYGGRGVNEQFF
TRBV10-3	CAITVRQENTEAFF
TRBV28	CASSPHARGRSDTQYF
TRBV18	CASSPLGHNYEQYF
TRBV9	CASSVGSGITDEQYF
TRBV6-2/TRBV6-3	CASSYAPAGGGNGYTF
TRBV23-1	CASSQPTSSEQYF
TRBV3-1/TRBV3-2	CASNPTGSDSPLHF
TRBV5-6	CASSFVLIAGYNEQFF
TRBV3-1/TRBV3-2	CASSSGGTGFLLAKNIQYF
TRBV11-2	CASSLWQEGEAFF
TRBV6-5	CASSLTGTGLMPQHF
TRBV24-1	CATSEPTGSNQPQHF
TRBV7-3	CASSSPPSVPYEQYF
TRBV6-1	CASSEGQGREKLFF
TRBV11-2	CASSLDTGIGPRYEQYF